This T cell receptor (beta chain) was captured in a study of blood T cell repertoires in COVID-19. About the research overall: Sites in the United States, Italy and Spain provided acute and convalescent COVID-19 samples. Sample material is recorded as cDNA or gDNA derived from T cells, B-cell-depleted T cells, or PBMCs.

In the original processing: How many nucleated cells were present was estimated from reference gene primer amplification. TCRdb's copy holds only in-frame clones and misses some; the assay was immunoSEQ multiplex PCR. V and J calls and clone size are as listed in that table; D and trimming were resolved from the DNA. This sample has 200,000 to 250,000 clones; 70% to 90% occur once, and the top ten carry about an eighth. CDR3 size: 11 residues. Trimming removed 7 bases at V and 7 bases at J, with 11 bases between. CDR1 is MNHEY, CDR2 SVGAGI, per germline. The J gene is TRBJ2-7, the V gene TRBV6-5; D unclear. The sample was peripheral blood. This sequence originates from a young woman who had recovered from COVID-19. DNA for the CDR3: TGTGCCAGCACCCAGGCTGAGGAGCAGTACTTC. Encoded protein: CASTQAEEQYF.